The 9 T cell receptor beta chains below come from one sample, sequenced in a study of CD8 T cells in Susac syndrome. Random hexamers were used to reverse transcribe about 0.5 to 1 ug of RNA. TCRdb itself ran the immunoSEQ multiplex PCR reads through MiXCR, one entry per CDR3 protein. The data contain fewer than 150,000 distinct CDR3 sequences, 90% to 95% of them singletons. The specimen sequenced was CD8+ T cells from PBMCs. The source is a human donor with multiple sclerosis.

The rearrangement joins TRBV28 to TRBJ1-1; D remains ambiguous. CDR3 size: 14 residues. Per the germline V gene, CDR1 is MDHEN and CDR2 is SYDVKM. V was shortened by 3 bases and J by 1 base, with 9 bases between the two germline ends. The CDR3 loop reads CASSFRTSNTEAFF. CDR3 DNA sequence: TGTGCCAGCAGTTTCCGCACCTCGAACACTGAAGCTTTCTTT.

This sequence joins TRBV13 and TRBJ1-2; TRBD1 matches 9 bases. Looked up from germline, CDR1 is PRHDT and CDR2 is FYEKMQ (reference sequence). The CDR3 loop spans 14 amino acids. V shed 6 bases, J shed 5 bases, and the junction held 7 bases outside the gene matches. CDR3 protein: CASSFRGQGYGYTF. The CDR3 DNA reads TGTGCCAGCAGTTTCCGGGGACAGGGATATGGCTACACCTTC.

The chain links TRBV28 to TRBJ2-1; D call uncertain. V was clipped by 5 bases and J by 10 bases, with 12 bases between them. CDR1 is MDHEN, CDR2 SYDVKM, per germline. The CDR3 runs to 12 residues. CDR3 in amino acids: CASSPYNGEQFF. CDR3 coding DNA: TGTGCCAGCAGTCCTTATAACGGGGAGCAGTTCTTC.

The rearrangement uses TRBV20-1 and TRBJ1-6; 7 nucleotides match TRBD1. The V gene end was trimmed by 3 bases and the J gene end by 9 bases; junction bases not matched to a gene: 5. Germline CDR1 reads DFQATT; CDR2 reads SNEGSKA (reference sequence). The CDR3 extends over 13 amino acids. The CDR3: CSASDRASSPLHF. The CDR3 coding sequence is TGCAGTGCTAGCGACAGGGCGAGTTCACCCCTCCACTTT.

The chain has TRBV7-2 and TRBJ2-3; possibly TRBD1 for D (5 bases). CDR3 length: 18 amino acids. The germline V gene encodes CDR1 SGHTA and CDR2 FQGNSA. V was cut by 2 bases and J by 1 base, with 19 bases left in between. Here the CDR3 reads CASSLKGYGPSGTDTQYF. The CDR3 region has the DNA TGTGCCAGCAGCTTAAAGGGGTACGGCCCCTCCGGCACAGATACGCAGTATTTT.

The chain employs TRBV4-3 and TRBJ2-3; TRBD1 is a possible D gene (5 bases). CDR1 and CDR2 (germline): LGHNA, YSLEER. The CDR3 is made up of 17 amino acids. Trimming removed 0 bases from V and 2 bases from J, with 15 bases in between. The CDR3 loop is CASSQEGLQAFTDTQYF. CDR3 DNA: TGCGCCAGCAGCCAAGAAGGGCTACAGGCCTTCACAGATACGCAGTATTTT.

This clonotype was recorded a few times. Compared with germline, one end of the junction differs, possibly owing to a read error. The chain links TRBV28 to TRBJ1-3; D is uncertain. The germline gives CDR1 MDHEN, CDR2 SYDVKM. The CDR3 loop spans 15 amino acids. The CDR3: CASSGNPISGNTIYF. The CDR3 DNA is TGTGCCAGCAGTGGGAATCCGATCTCTGGAAACACTATATATTTT.

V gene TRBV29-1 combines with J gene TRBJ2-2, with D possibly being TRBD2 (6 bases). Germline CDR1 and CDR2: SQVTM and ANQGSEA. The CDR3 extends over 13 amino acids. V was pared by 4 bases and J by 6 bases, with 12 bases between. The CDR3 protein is CSVGAGRAGELFF. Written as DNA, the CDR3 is TGCAGCGTTGGTGCGGGGCGGGCCGGGGAGCTGTTTTTT.

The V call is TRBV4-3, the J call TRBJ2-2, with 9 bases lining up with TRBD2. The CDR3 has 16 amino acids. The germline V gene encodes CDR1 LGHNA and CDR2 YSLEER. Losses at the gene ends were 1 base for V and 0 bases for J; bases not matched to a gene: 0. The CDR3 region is CASSQGLAANTGELFF. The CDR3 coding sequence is TGCGCCAGCAGCCAAGGACTAGCGGCGAACACCGGGGAGCTGTTTTTT.